A selection of T cell receptor beta chains follows, all from one sample in a study of T cell responses to AZD1222 COVID-19 vaccine. This table comes from immunoSEQ multiplex PCR, and its TCRdb copy is limited to in-frame clones, with some not included. Seen here are some 120,000 clones, roughly nine tenths observed once, and the top ten hold 7.2%. The source material was peripheral blood, sampled on day 0 of AZD1222 vaccination. The receptors were sampled from an adult in good health. Each CDR3 is given with its conserved first and last residue. D genes are given only for firm matches. The size entry is marked missing in some rows and otherwise reads once, few, many or a size class.

.,TRBV4-1,15,TRBJ2-2,.,TGCGCCAGCAGCCCACAGGGAGCGAACACCGGGGAGCTGTTTTTT,CASSPQGANTGELFF
.,TRBV6-5,13,TRBJ1-5,.,TGTGCCAGCAGTTACTCGTTTGGTCAGCCCCAGCATTTT,CASSYSFGQPQHF
.,TRBV29-1,15,TRBJ1-3,TRBD1,TGCAGCGGAAGATTGACAGGGGCCTCTGGAAACACCATATATTTT,CSGRLTGASGNTIYF
.,TRBV27,16,TRBJ2-1,TRBD2,TGTGCCAGCAGTCCGCTAGCGGGAGGGAGAGGCAATGAGCAGTTCTTC,CASSPLAGGRGNEQFF
.,TRBV19,14,TRBJ2-5,.,TGTGCCAGTGCCCATGCTACTATTCAAGAGACCCAGTACTTC,CASAHATIQETQYF
.,TRBV20-1,13,TRBJ2-3,.,TGCAGTGCTAGTTTGTATAGCACAGATACGCAGTATTTT,CSASLYSTDTQYF
.,TRBV5-4,13,TRBJ2-3,.,TGTGCCAGCAGCTTGGATTGGTCGGATACGCAGTATTTT,CASSLDWSDTQYF
.,TRBV5-1,15,TRBJ2-3,.,TGCGCCAGCACATTAGGACAGACTAGGACAGATACGCAGTATTTT,CASTLGQTRTDTQYF
.,TRBV6-5,13,TRBJ2-1,.,TGTGCCAGCAGCCGAACAGTCGGCAATGAGCAGTTCTTC,CASSRTVGNEQFF
.,TRBV5-6,13,TRBJ1-1,.,TGTGCCAGCAGCACCGACACCGATACTGAAGCTTTCTTT,CASSTDTDTEAFF
few,TRBV5-6,14,TRBJ2-7,TRBD1,TGTGCCAGCAGCTTAGGACAGGGGAGATACGAGCAGTACTTC,CASSLGQGRYEQYF
.,TRBV27,17,TRBJ1-5,.,TGTGCCAGCAGTAGGACGCCGGGGGCTGCGGGCAATCAGCCCCAGCATTTT,CASSRTPGAAGNQPQHF
.,TRBV6-2/TRBV6-3,17,TRBJ2-3,TRBD2,TGTGCCAGCAGTTACAGTGTCGATGAGCGGGAGTCAGATACGCAGTATTTT,CASSYSVDERESDTQYF
once,TRBV19,15,TRBJ2-1,TRBD2,TGTGCCAGTAGTATAGTGGCTAGCGGGGACAATGAGCAGTTCTTC,CASSIVASGDNEQFF
.,TRBV2,15,TRBJ2-7,TRBD1,TGTGCCAGCAGTCGCCGGGGACAGGGGCGCGGGGAGCAGTACTTC,CASSRRGQGRGEQYF
.,TRBV27,13,TRBJ1-5,.,TGTGCCAGCAGCCAGCACACAAATCAGCCCCAGCATTTT,CASSQHTNQPQHF
.,TRBV28,14,TRBJ1-2,.,TGTGCCAGCAGTTTGGTGACAGCTAACTATGGCTACACCTTC,CASSLVTANYGYTF
.,TRBV7-2,13,TRBJ1-2,.,TGTGCCAGCAGCTCCGGACAGTTCTATGGCTACACCTTC,CASSSGQFYGYTF
.,TRBV13,13,TRBJ2-1,.,TGTGCCAGCAGCTCCCGGGGGTACAATGAGCAGTTCTTC,CASSSRGYNEQFF
.,TRBV10-1,14,TRBJ2-2,.,TGCGCCAGCAGTGAGTCGGGGAACACCGGGGAGCTGTTTTTT,CASSESGNTGELFF
.,TRBV9,13,TRBJ2-1,.,TGTGCCAGCAGCGTAGGAAGTGGGTTTGAGCAGTTCTTC,CASSVGSGFEQFF
.,TRBV3-1/TRBV3-2,16,TRBJ2-3,TRBD2,TGTGCCAGCAGCCGCAAAATAGCGGGAAAGTCAGATACGCAGTATTTT,CASSRKIAGKSDTQYF
few,TRBV5-8,13,TRBJ1-1,.,TGTGCCAGCAGCTTGGAAGTCAGGCAGAGCCCTTTCTTT,CASSLEVRQSPFF
.,TRBV11-2,14,TRBJ1-3,.,TGTGCCAGCAGCTTAAGTAGACACGGAAACACCATATATTTT,CASSLSRHGNTIYF
.,TRBV6-2/TRBV6-3,16,TRBJ2-6,TRBD1,TGTGCCAGCAGCCACAGGGGGCTAAGTGGGGCCAACGTCCTGACTTTC,CASSHRGLSGANVLTF
.,TRBV5-1,15,TRBJ2-7,.,TGCGCCAGCAGCTTGGAAACAGGACGCTCCTACGAGCAGTACTTC,CASSLETGRSYEQYF
once,TRBV11-3,14,TRBJ2-7,.,TGTGCCAGCAGCTTGAGGGGGAGTGCCTACGAGCAGTACTTC,CASSLRGSAYEQYF
.,TRBV27,15,TRBJ1-2,.,TGTGCCAGCAGTTTTCGGGGAGTGGGTGAATATGGCTACACCTTC,CASSFRGVGEYGYTF
.,TRBV30,14,TRBJ2-3,TRBD2,TGTGCCTGGAGTCTAGCGGGAGGGCCGGATACGCAGTATTTT,CAWSLAGGPDTQYF
.,TRBV6-2/TRBV6-3,17,TRBJ2-1,.,TGTGCCAGCAGCCCCACCCCGGGACGGTCGAGGAGGAATGAGCAGTTCTTC,CASSPTPGRSRRNEQFF
.,TRBV19,14,TRBJ1-2,.,TGTGCCAGTAGTATTGCGGCGAGCAACTATGGCTACACCTTC,CASSIAASNYGYTF
.,TRBV19,14,TRBJ2-7,TRBD2,TGTGCCAGTAGTATAGAAAGCGGGAGAGGTGAGCAGTACTTC,CASSIESGRGEQYF
.,TRBV28,14,TRBJ1-1,.,TGTGCCAGCAGCTCCTCCGGGGGGACCACTGAAGCTTTCTTT,CASSSSGGTTEAFF
.,TRBV7-2,16,TRBJ2-7,TRBD2,TGTGCCAGCAGCTTAGTGGGGACTAGCGGGACCTACGAGCAGTACTTC,CASSLVGTSGTYEQYF